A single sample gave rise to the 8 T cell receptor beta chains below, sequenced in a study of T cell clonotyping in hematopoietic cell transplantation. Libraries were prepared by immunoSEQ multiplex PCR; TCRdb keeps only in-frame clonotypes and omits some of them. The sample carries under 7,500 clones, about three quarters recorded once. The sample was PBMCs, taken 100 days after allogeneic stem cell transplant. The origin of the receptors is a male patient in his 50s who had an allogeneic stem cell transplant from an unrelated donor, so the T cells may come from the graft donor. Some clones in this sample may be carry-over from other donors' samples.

Written as DNA, the CDR3 is TGTGCCAGTACAAATGGACGCAATCAGCCCCAGCATTTT. Protein: CASTNGRNQPQHF. J is TRBJ1-5 and V is TRBV19; D gene unclear. The CDR3 totals 13 residues. Germline CDR1 LNHDA, CDR2 SQIVND (reference sequence). The V and J ends lost 7 bases and 2 bases respectively, with 9 bases between them.

The CDR3 region has the DNA TGTGCCAGCAGTTACGATGGGGACTTTGGCTACACCTTC. Protein product: CASSYDGDFGYTF. The chain is built from TRBV6-6 and TRBJ1-2; TRBD1 is a possible D gene (5 bases). CDR3 size: 13 residues. Germline V lookup: CDR1 MNHNY, CDR2 SVGAGI (reference sequence). V gave up 2 bases and J gave up 7 bases, with 11 bases separating them.

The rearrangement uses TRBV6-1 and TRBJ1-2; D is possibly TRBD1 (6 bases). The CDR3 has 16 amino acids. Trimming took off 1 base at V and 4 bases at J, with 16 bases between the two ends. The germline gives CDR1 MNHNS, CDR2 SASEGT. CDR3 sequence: CASSEVGTPSSYGYTF. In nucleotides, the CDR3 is TGTGCCAGCAGTGAAGTTGGGACACCTAGCTCCTATGGCTACACCTTC.

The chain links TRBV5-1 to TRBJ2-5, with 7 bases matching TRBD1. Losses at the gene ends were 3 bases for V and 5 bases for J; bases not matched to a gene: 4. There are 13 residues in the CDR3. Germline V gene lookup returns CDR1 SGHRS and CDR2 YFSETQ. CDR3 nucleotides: TGCGCCAGCAGCTCACAGGGGCGGGAGACCCAGTACTTC. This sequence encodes CASSSQGRETQYF.

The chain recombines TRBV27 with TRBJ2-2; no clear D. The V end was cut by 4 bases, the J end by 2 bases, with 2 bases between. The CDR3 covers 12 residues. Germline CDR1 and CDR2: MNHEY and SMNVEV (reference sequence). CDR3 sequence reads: CASSYNTGELFF. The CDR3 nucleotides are TGTGCCAGCAGTTACAACACCGGGGAGCTGTTTTTT.

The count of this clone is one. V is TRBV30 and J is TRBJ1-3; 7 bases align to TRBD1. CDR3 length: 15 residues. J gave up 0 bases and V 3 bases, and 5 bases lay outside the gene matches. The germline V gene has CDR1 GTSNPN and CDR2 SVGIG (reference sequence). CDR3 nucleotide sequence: TGTGCCTGGAGGGGACAGATCTCCTCTGGAAACACCATATATTTT. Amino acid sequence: CAWRGQISSGNTIYF.

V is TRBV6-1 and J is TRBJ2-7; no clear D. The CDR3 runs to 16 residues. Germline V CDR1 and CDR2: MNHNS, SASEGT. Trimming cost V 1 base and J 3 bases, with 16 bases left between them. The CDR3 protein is CASSEGAAGASYEQYF. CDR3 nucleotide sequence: TGTGCCAGCAGTGAAGGGGCGGCAGGAGCCAGCTACGAGCAGTACTTC.

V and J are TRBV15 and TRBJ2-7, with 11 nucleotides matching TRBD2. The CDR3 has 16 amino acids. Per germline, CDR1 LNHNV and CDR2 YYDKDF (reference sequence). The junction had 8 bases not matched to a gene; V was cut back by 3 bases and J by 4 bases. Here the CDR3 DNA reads TGTGCCACCAGCAGTGCTCTAGCGGGGGGCCCTTACGAGCAGTACTTC. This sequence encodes CATSSALAGGPYEQYF. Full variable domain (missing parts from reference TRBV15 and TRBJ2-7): DAMVIQNPRYQVTQFGKPVTLSCSQTLNHNVMYWYQQKSSQAPKLLFHYYDKDFNNEADTPDNFQSRRPNTSFCFLDIRSPGLGDTAMYLCATSSALAGGPYEQYFGPGTRLTVT.